This T cell receptor beta chain was captured by sequencing in a study of OX40 agonist ivuxolimab in advanced cancers. Overall study: An anti-OX40 (CD134) antibody with agonistic activity, ivuxolimab, was administered to patients. Three partial responders included one hepatocellular carcinoma patient and two cutaneous melanoma patients.

Broader study findings: CD4+ and CD8+ T cells in blood underwent clonal expansion by week 6 at 0.1 to 3.0 mg/kg. No determination was made of the antigen specificity of the expanded peripheral T cells.

A remark on this clone: No antigen is known for it.

TCRdb's copy holds only in-frame clones and misses some; the assay was immunoSEQ multiplex PCR. The table has 30,000 to 40,000 clones, 81% seen once. There are 17 residues in the CDR3. In germline, CDR1 is SGHRS, CDR2 YFSETQ. The V gene lost 5 bases and the J gene lost 3 bases, with 24 bases spanning the gap. The sequences come from CD4+ or CD8+ T cells sorted from blood, collected in a trial of the OX40 agonist ivuxolimab. The J gene is TRBJ2-7, the V gene TRBV5-1; tentatively, D is TRBD1 or TRBD2 (5 bases each). The clonotype was recovered from an adult with an advanced solid tumor such as melanoma, head and neck, liver or kidney cancer. In DNA form, the CDR3 reads TGCGCCAGCAGACCCACCCGGGGCAACCCGGGCAGCTACGAGCAGTACTTC. This encodes CASRPTRGNPGSYEQYF.